These 8 T cell receptor beta chains came from one sample sequenced in a study of blood T cell repertoires in COVID-19. Sequencing used immunoSEQ multiplex PCR; TCRdb keeps in-frame clones, though not all of them. The table shows about 180,000 clones, with about 85% occurring only once. Sequencing used peripheral blood. These receptors came from a woman between 45 and 65 years old with COVID-19, enrolled during active disease.

The gene calls are TRBV21-1 and TRBJ2-1; the table's D call, TRBD2, has no DNA check behind it. TRBV21-1 corresponds to a pseudogene. CDR3 length: 15 residues. The CDR3 sequence: CASRPGVSSYNEQFF. CDR3 nucleotide sequence: TGTGCCAGCAGACCGGGAGTTAGCTCCTACAATGAGCAGTTCTTC.

This chain links TRBV3-1 (or the pseudogene TRBV3-2) with TRBJ1-1, with D perhaps matching TRBD1 (5 bases). This CDR3 comprises 13 residues. The V gene lost 4 bases and the J gene lost 4 bases, with 10 bases spanning the gap. Germline assignment: CDR1 LGHDT and CDR2 YNNKEL (reference sequence). The CDR3 spells CASSPMGGTEAFF. The CDR3 DNA sequence: TGTGCCAGCAGCCCGATGGGGGGCACTGAAGCTTTCTTT.

This clone was recorded a few times. This chain connects TRBV30 to TRBJ1-6; D gene uncertain. The CDR3 extends over 12 amino acids. CDR1 GTSNPN and CDR2 SVGIG come from the germline V gene (reference sequence). The V and J ends lost 0 bases and 12 bases respectively, with 9 bases between them. As DNA, the CDR3 is TGTGCCTGGAGTGTCTACGAGGGACCCCTCCACTTT. Translated, it gives CAWSVYEGPLHF. Supplemented by reference TRBV30 and TRBJ1-6, the full variable domain reads SQTIHQWPATLVQPVGSPLSLECTVEGTSNPNLYWYRQAAGRGLQLLFYSVGIGQISSEVPQNLSASRPQDRQFILSSKKLLLSDSGFYLCAWSVYEGPLHFGNGTRLTVT.

The chain is built from TRBV5-1 and TRBJ2-7, with a possible D match to TRBD2 (8 bases). V was cut by 0 bases and J by 3 bases, with 13 bases left in between. Germline values: CDR1 SGHRS, CDR2 YFSETQ. The CDR3 is made up of 15 amino acids. The CDR3 nucleotides are TGCGCCAGCAGCTTGGCGGGAGGGGGCTTCTACGAGCAGTACTTC. Its translation is CASSLAGGGFYEQYF.

V and J are TRBV15 and TRBJ1-2, with TRBD1 identical over 9 bases. This CDR3 contains 16 residues. Germline V CDR1 and CDR2: LNHNV, YYDKDF (reference sequence). V was pared by 0 bases and J by 6 bases, with 8 bases of the junction left unmatched. The CDR3 DNA is TGTGCCACCAGCAGAGATCGGTGGACAGGGGAACATGGCTACACCTTC. Its protein product is CATSRDRWTGEHGYTF. The full variable domain, completed using reference TRBV15 and TRBJ1-2, is DAMVIQNPRYQVTQFGKPVTLSCSQTLNHNVMYWYQQKSSQAPKLLFHYYDKDFNNEADTPDNFQSRRPNTSFCFLDIRSPGLGDTAMYLCATSRDRWTGEHGYTFGSGTRLTVV.

This chain uses TRBV6-2 or TRBV6-3 with TRBJ1-6, with 9 bases aligning to TRBD1. The germline gives CDR1 MNHEY, CDR2 SVGEGT. V trimming: 6 bases; J trimming: 1 base; junction bases outside the gene matches: 7. The CDR3 loop spans 17 amino acids. The CDR3 DNA reads as TGTGCCAGCAGCAGCCGGGACAGGGCGTCCTATAATTCACCCCTCCACTTT. It specifies CASSSRDRASYNSPLHF.

The rearrangement joins TRBV28 to TRBJ2-3, with TRBD1 matching over 7 bases. There are 15 residues in the CDR3. Trimming removed 4 bases from V and 2 bases from J; junction bases left unmatched: 6. Looked up from germline, CDR1 is MDHEN and CDR2 is SYDVKM. CDR3 amino acids: CASSSPGQVTDTQYF. In DNA, the CDR3 is TGTGCCAGCAGTTCCCCAGGACAGGTCACAGATACGCAGTATTTT.

This clone was found a few times. V gene TRBV27 combines with J gene TRBJ1-6; D is uncertain. Trimming stripped 5 bases from V and 0 bases from J, with 8 bases between. The CDR3 covers 15 residues. Germline values: CDR1 MNHEY, CDR2 SMNVEV (reference sequence). The CDR3 reads CASSGRSSYNSPLHF. The CDR3 DNA follows: TGTGCCAGCAGTGGTAGGAGCTCCTATAATTCACCCCTCCACTTT.